Below are 8 T cell receptor beta chains sequenced from a single sample in a study of T cells in tuberculosis. Generated by immunoSEQ multiplex PCR, the TCRdb table keeps only in-frame clones and is missing some. The sample has 45,000 or so clones; around 96% are singletons. The sequencing sample was made of PBMCs. These receptors were obtained from a donor under 30 with latent tuberculosis or without tuberculosis infection.

The V gene is TRBV6-5, the J gene TRBJ1-2; TRBD1 might be the D (6 bases). Trimming pared 0 bases from V and 3 bases from J, leaving 11 bases between. CDR1 MNHEY and CDR2 SVGAGI come from the germline V gene. The CDR3 contains 15 residues. The CDR3 loop reads CASSYSNQGYYGYTF. CDR3 coding DNA: TGTGCCAGCAGTTACTCGAATCAGGGGTACTATGGCTACACCTTC.

The J gene is TRBJ1-2, the V gene TRBV27, with 9 bases aligning to TRBD1. The germline CDR1 and CDR2 sequences are MNHEY and SMNVEV (reference sequence). The CDR3 length is 13 residues. J gave up 8 bases and V 11 bases, and 12 bases lay outside the gene matches. As DNA, the CDR3 is TGTGCCTCGAGGGACAGGGAGTTTGAGGGCTACACCTTC. It specifies CASRDREFEGYTF.

The table lists this clone with a count of one. This chain uses TRBV5-4 with TRBJ2-1; 14 bases are shared with TRBD2. Germline V gene lookup returns CDR1 SGHNT and CDR2 YYREEE (reference sequence). There are 13 residues in the CDR3. Trimming cost V 7 bases and J 10 bases; bases outside gene matches: 4. In nucleotides, the CDR3 is TGTGCCAGCGGACTAGCGGGAGGCTTCGAGCAGTTCTTC. Translated: CASGLAGGFEQFF.

The V gene is TRBV10-1, the J gene TRBJ2-1, with 7 bases aligning to TRBD2. Per the germline V gene, CDR1 is WNHNN and CDR2 is SYGVQD (reference sequence). J was trimmed by 0 bases and V by 2 bases; bases with no gene match: 1. This CDR3 region has 15 residues. CDR3 DNA sequence: TGCGCCAGCAGTGAGACGGGGGGCTCCTACAATGAGCAGTTCTTC. Translating gives CASSETGGSYNEQFF.

V and J are TRBV6-1 and TRBJ2-1; 11 positions agree with TRBD2. The J segment lost 4 bases and the V segment lost 3 bases, leaving 5 bases of the junction unmatched. The CDR3 is made up of 16 amino acids. The V gene's germline CDR1 is MNHNS and CDR2 SASEGT. This CDR3 reads CASSDRTSGGYNEQFF. The DNA of the CDR3 is TGTGCCAGCAGTGATAGAACTAGCGGGGGATACAATGAGCAGTTCTTC.

The chain employs TRBV29-1 and TRBJ1-3; unclear D gene. Per germline, CDR1 SQVTM and CDR2 ANQGSEA. This CDR3 has 13 residues. With 4 bases removed from V and 2 bases from J, the gap between germline ends came to 9 bases. The CDR3: CSVVEQTGNTIYF. The CDR3 DNA is TGCAGCGTTGTGGAACAGACTGGAAACACCATATATTTT.

The chain joins TRBV7-2 to TRBJ2-7; 10 bases are shared with TRBD1. Germline CDR1 is SGHTA and CDR2 is FQGNSA. The V gene end was trimmed by 2 bases and the J gene end by 6 bases; junction bases not matched to a gene: 4. The length of the CDR3 is 14 residues. The CDR3 DNA reads as TGTGCCAGCAGCTTATTAAGGACAGGGGGCGAGCAGTACTTC. Translation: CASSLLRTGGEQYF.

The V and J genes are TRBV19 and TRBJ2-7, with TRBD1 matching over 7 bases. Germline-derived CDR1 and CDR2 are LNHDA and SQIVND (reference sequence). The length of the CDR3 is 14 residues. The V segment lost 6 bases and the J segment 0 bases; nucleotides outside the gene matches: 5. As DNA, the CDR3 is TGTGCCAGTAGGCGCAGGGGGAGCTCCTACGAGCAGTACTTC. The encoded protein is CASRRRGSSYEQYF.